A selection of T cell receptor beta chains follows, all from one sample in a study of cytomegalovirus exposure and HLA in healthy donors. Sequenced by immunoSEQ multiplex PCR; TCRdb stores in-frame clones only, minus some. The sample lists fewer than 200,000 clones; about four fifths were seen once. The specimen was PBMCs. Source of these receptors: a male donor in good health and CMV-seronegative. Both conserved end residues are part of each CDR3. The D gene is left open where the match is weak. Some rows have no size entry. The others give once, few or many, or a class for an expanded clone.

J	D	size	length	V	CDR3	DNA
TRBJ1-1	NA	few	14	TRBV11-2	CASRRAGTISEAFF	TGTGCCAGCAGGAGAGCCGGGACTATATCTGAAGCTTTCTTT
TRBJ2-2	TRBD1	NA	16	TRBV11-3	CASTYTGTGHTGELFF	TGTGCCAGCACCTATACCGGGACAGGGCACACCGGGGAGCTGTTTTTT
TRBJ2-1	TRBD1	NA	17	TRBV4-3	CASSQTGTGDPYNEQFF	TGCGCCAGCAGCCAAACCGGGACAGGGGACCCCTACAATGAGCAGTTCTTC
TRBJ2-3	TRBD2	NA	20	TRBV6-4	CASSDPYPGLAGVLTDTQYF	TGTGCCAGCAGTGACCCCTACCCGGGACTAGCGGGGGTCCTCACAGATACGCAGTATTTT
TRBJ2-1	TRBD1	NA	15	TRBV5-5	CASSATGARPDEQFF	TGTGCCAGCAGCGCGACAGGGGCCAGGCCCGATGAGCAGTTCTTC
TRBJ2-3	NA	NA	13	TRBV6-5	CASSPAGRDTQYF	TGTGCCAGCAGCCCCGCGGGAAGAGATACGCAGTATTTT
TRBJ2-7	NA	NA	12	TRBV9	CASSGTGTEQYF	TGTGCCAGCAGCGGAACAGGGACCGAGCAGTACTTC
TRBJ2-7	NA	few	20	TRBV4-1	CASSQPTGWGPPGEHYEQYF	TGCGCCAGCAGCCAACCCACCGGGTGGGGACCCCCGGGGGAACACTACGAGCAGTACTTC
TRBJ2-6	NA	NA	17	TRBV7-2	CASSFWTASSGANVLTF	TGTGCCAGCAGCTTCTGGACAGCAAGCTCTGGGGCCAACGTCCTGACTTTC
TRBJ1-6	NA	NA	14	TRBV6-5	CASTAESYNSPLHF	TGTGCCAGCACCGCAGAATCCTATAATTCACCCCTCCACTTT
TRBJ1-4	NA	NA	15	TRBV27	CASSQTRGLGEKLFF	TGTGCCAGCAGTCAGACAAGGGGACTAGGGGAAAAACTGTTTTTT
TRBJ2-2	NA	once	13	TRBV27	CASTPLASGELFF	TGTGCCAGCACCCCCTTGGCTTCCGGGGAGCTGTTTTTT
TRBJ2-7	TRBD2	few	14	TRBV9	CASSVAGGPYEQYF	TGTGCCAGCAGCGTAGCGGGAGGGCCCTACGAGCAGTACTTC
TRBJ1-2	NA	NA	14	TRBV19	CASSIVGALYGYTF	TGTGCCAGTAGTATAGTTGGAGCCCTCTATGGCTACACCTTC
TRBJ1-1	NA	NA	13	TRBV6-5	CASMGLLNTEAFF	TGTGCCAGCATGGGCCTTCTGAACACTGAAGCTTTCTTT
TRBJ2-7	NA	NA	13	TRBV6-5	CASRNPGRYEQYF	TGTGCCAGCAGAAATCCTGGTCGGTACGAGCAGTACTTC
TRBJ1-2	NA	NA	14	TRBV2	CASSQGQSHYGYTF	TGTGCCAGCAGTCAGGGACAAAGTCACTATGGCTACACCTTC
TRBJ1-2	NA	NA	16	TRBV13	CASSTQRQAGDYGYTF	TGTGCCAGCAGCACCCAAAGACAGGCAGGGGACTATGGCTACACCTTC
TRBJ2-5	TRBD2	NA	15	TRBV5-1	CASSFERGVQETQYF	TGCGCCAGCAGCTTCGAGCGGGGGGTCCAAGAGACCCAGTACTTC
TRBJ1-1	NA	NA	13	TRBV10-3	CAINRQENTEAFF	TGTGCCATCAATCGCCAGGAGAACACTGAAGCTTTCTTT
TRBJ2-2	TRBD2	NA	15	TRBV10-3	CAITRLAGGTGELFF	TGTGCCATCACCCGCTTAGCGGGAGGCACCGGGGAGCTGTTTTTT
TRBJ2-3	NA	NA	15	TRBV7-6	CASSLGGGVGDTQYF	TGTGCCAGCAGCTTAGGGGGCGGGGTCGGAGATACGCAGTATTTT
TRBJ2-2	TRBD1	NA	16	TRBV10-3	CAISDSAGGNTGELFF	TGTGCCATCAGTGATTCCGCAGGGGGGAACACCGGGGAGCTGTTTTTT
TRBJ2-2	TRBD2	NA	16	TRBV5-1	CASRKPSGPNTGELFF	TGCGCCAGCAGGAAACCTAGCGGACCGAACACCGGGGAGCTGTTTTTT
TRBJ1-4	TRBD1	NA	16	TRBV6-1	CASSELRDRGLEKLFF	TGTGCCAGCAGTGAACTCCGGGACAGGGGGTTAGAAAAACTGTTTTTT
TRBJ1-2	NA	NA	15	TRBV7-3	CASSPGQPSNYGYTF	TGTGCCAGCAGCCCCGGACAGCCGTCGAACTATGGCTACACCTTC
TRBJ1-4	NA	NA	15	TRBV25-1	CASSELGGTNEKLFF	TGTGCCAGCAGTGAATTGGGGGGAACTAATGAAAAACTGTTTTTT
TRBJ2-4	NA	NA	15	TRBV29-1	CSAAAFVGAKNIQYF	TGCAGCGCGGCGGCCTTCGTGGGTGCCAAAAACATTCAGTACTTC
TRBJ2-1	TRBD1	NA	14	TRBV29-1	CSSALTGTYNEQFF	TGCAGTTCAGCCCTGACAGGGACCTACAATGAGCAGTTCTTC